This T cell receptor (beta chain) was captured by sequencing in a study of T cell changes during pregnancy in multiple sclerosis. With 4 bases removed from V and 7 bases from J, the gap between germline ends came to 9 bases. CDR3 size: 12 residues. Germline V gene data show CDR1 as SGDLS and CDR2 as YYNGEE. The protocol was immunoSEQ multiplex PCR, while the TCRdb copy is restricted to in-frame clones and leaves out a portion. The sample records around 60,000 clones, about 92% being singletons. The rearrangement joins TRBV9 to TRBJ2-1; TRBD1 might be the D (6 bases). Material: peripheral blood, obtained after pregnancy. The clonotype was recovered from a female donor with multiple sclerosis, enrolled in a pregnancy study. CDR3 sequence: CASSRGLNEQFF. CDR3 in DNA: TGTGCCAGCAGCAGGGGGTTAAATGAGCAGTTCTTC.